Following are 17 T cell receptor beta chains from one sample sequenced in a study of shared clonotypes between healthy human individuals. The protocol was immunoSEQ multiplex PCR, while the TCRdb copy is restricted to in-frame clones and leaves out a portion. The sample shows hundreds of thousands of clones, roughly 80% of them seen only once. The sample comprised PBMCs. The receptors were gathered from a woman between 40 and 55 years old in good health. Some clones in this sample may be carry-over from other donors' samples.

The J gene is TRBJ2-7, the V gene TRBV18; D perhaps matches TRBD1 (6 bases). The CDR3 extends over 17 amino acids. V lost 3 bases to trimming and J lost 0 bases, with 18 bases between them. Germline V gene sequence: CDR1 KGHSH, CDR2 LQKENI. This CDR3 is CASSPGLQAGASYEQYF. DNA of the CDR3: TGTGCCAGCTCACCGGGGTTACAGGCAGGGGCCTCCTACGAGCAGTACTTC.

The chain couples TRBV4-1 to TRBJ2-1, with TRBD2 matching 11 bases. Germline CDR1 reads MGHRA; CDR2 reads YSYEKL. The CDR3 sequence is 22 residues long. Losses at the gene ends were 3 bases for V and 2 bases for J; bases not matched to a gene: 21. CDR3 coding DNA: TGCGCCAGCAGCCATATTAATCTTGCGGGGGTAGCGGGAGGGAAACCCTACAATGAGCAGTTCTTC. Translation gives CASSHINLAGVAGGKPYNEQFF.

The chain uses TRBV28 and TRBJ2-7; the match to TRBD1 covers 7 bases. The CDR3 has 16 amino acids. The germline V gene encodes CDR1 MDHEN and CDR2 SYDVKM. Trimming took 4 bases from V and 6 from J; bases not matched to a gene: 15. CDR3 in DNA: TGTGCCAGCAGTTCCCTCCGGGACAGAACCCTGGGCGAGCAGTACTTC. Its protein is CASSSLRDRTLGEQYF. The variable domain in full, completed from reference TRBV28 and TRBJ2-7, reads DVKVTQSSRYLVKRTGEKVFLECVQDMDHENMFWYRQDPGLGLRLIYFSYDVKMKEKGDIPEGYSVSREKKERFSLILESASTNQTSMYLCASSSLRDRTLGEQYFGPGTRLTVT.

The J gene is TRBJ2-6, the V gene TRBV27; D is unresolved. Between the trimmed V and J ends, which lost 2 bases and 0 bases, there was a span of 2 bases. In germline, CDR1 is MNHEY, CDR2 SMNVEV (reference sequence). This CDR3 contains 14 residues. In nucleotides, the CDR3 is TGTGCCAGCAGTTTAGTCTCTGGGGCCAACGTCCTGACTTTC. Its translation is CASSLVSGANVLTF.

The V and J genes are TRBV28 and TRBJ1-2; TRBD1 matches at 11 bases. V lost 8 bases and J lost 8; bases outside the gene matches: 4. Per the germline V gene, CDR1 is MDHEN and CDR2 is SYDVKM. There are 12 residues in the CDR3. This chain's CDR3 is CASQDRGQGYTF. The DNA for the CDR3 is TGTGCCAGCCAGGACAGGGGGCAAGGCTACACCTTC.

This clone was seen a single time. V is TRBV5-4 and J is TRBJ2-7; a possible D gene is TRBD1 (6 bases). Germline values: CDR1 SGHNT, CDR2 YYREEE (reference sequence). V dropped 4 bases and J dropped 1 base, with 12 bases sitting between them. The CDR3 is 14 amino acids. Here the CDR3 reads CASSPDRISYEQYF. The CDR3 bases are TGTGCCAGCAGCCCCGACAGGATATCCTACGAGCAGTACTTC.

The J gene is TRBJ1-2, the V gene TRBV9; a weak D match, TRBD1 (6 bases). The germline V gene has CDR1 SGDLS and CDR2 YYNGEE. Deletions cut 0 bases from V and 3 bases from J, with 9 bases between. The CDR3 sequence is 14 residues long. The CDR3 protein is CASSVGEGDYGYTF. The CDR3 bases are TGTGCCAGCAGCGTAGGGGAGGGGGACTATGGCTACACCTTC.

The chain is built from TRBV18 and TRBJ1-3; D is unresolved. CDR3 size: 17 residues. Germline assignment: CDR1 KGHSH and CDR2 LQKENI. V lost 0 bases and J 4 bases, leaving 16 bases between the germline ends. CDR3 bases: TGTGCCAGCTCACCACCGCGCCCGGGCTTACAGGGAAACACCATATATTTT. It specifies CASSPPRPGLQGNTIYF.

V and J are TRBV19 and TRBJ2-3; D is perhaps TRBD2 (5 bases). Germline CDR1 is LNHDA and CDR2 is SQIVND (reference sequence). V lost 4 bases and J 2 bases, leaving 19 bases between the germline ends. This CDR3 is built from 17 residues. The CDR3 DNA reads TGTGCCAGTAGTACCCGGCGGGCAGAGGACCTCACAGATACGCAGTATTTT. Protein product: CASSTRRAEDLTDTQYF.

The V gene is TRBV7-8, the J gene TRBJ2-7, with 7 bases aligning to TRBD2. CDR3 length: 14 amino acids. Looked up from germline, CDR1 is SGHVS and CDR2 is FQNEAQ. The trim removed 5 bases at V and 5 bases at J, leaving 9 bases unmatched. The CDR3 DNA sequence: TGTGCCAGCAGCGTAAGCGGGATCGGTAACGAGCAGTACTTC. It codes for CASSVSGIGNEQYF.

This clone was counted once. The CDR3 reads CASSLMGGPGNTDTQYF. As DNA, the CDR3 is TGTGCCAGCAGCTTAATGGGAGGGCCAGGGAACACAGATACGCAGTATTTT. The chain couples TRBV7-3 to TRBJ2-3; TRBD2 agrees at 7 bases. The germline gives CDR1 SGHTA, CDR2 FQGTGA. The CDR3 runs to 17 residues. V was pared by 1 base and J by 2 bases, with 9 bases of the junction left unmatched.

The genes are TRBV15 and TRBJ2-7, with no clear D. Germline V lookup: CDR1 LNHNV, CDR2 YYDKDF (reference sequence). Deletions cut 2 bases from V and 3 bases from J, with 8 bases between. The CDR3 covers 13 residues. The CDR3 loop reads CATSRRPGYEQYF. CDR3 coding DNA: TGTGCCACCAGCAGAAGGCCAGGCTACGAGCAGTACTTC.

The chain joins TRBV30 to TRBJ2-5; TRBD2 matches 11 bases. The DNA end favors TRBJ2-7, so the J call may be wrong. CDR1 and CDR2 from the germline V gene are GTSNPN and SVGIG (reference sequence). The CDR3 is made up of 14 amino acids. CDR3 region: CAWSRGLAVYEQYF. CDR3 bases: TGTGCCTGGAGCAGGGGACTAGCGGTATACGAGCAGTACTTC.

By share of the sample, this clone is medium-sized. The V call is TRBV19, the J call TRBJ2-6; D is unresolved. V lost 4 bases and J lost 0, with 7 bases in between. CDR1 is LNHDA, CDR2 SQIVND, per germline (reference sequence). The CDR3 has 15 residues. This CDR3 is CASSTLISGANVLTF. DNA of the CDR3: TGTGCCAGTAGTACCTTAATCTCTGGGGCCAACGTCCTGACTTTC.

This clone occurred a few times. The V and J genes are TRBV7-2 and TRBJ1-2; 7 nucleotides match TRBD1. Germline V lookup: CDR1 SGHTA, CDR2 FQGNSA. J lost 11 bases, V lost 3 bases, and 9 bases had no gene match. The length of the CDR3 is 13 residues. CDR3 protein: CASSFDRASRYTF. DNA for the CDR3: TGTGCCAGCAGCTTCGACAGGGCTTCTAGATACACCTTC. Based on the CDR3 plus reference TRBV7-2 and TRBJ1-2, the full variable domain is GAGVSQSPSNKVTEKGKDVELRCDPISGHTALYWYRQSLGQGLEFLIYFQGNSAPDKSGLPSDRFSAERTGGSVSTLTIQRTQQEDSAVYLCASSFDRASRYTFGSGTRLTVV.

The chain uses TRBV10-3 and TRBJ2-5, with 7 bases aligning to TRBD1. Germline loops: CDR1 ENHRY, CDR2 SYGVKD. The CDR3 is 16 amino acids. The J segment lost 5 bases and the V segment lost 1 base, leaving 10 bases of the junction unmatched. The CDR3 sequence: CAISEYQGDASETQYF. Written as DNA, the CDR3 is TGTGCCATCAGTGAGTACCAGGGGGACGCCAGTGAGACCCAGTACTTC.

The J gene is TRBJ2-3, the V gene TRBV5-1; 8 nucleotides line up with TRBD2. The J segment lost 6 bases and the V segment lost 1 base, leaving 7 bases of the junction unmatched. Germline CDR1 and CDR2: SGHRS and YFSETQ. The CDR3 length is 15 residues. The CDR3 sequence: CASSLSGREGDTQYF. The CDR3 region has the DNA TGCGCCAGCAGCTTGAGTGGACGGGAGGGGGATACGCAGTATTTT.